A single sample is the source of the 28 T cell receptor beta chains below, sequenced in a study of vaccination effects on CD4 cells after COVID-19. These TCRs' antigens remain unknown. Method: immunoSEQ multiplex PCR; TCRdb's copy keeps in-frame clones and lacks some. The sample holds some 50,000 clones, around 74% seen once. Antigen-specific CD4+ T cells were first expanded with viral peptide pools by the ViraFEST assay and only then sequenced. At the end of about 9 days of culture, CD4+ T cells were isolated. The participants, recipients of two vaccine doses, got either BNT162b2 or mRNA-1273. The starting material was CD4+ T cells from PBMCs cultured with HCoV-OC43 spike peptides, obtained after COVID-19 vaccination. As for subset: HCoV-OC43 spike overlapping peptide pool stimulation. All receptors derive from a human donor who received a COVID-19 vaccine.

This clone is a singleton in its sample. CDR3 DNA sequence: TGTGCCATCAGTGAGTCTCTCGGTGGGGGGGGCACAGATACGCAGTATTTT. Translated, it gives CAISESLGGGGTDTQYF. The J gene is TRBJ2-3, the V gene TRBV10-3; 7 bases are shared with TRBD2. J was trimmed by 1 base and V by 0 bases; bases with no gene match: 7. CDR3 length: 17 amino acids. Germline lookup yields CDR1 ENHRY and CDR2 SYGVKD.

This chain joins TRBV7-9 and TRBJ2-3; the D call may be TRBD1 or TRBD2 (5 bases each). V shed 3 bases and J shed 4 bases, with 14 bases lying between them. CDR3 length: 15 amino acids. The germline V gene encodes CDR1 SEHNR and CDR2 FQNEAQ (reference sequence). The CDR3 loop reads CASSFEGPSPDTQYF. DNA of the CDR3: TGTGCCAGCAGCTTTGAGGGGCCGTCCCCAGATACGCAGTATTTT.

V is TRBV15 and J is TRBJ1-4; D is ambiguous. Per germline, CDR1 LNHNV and CDR2 YYDKDF (reference sequence). Between the trimmed V and J ends, which lost 2 bases and 7 bases, there was a span of 11 bases. The CDR3 runs to 14 residues. CDR3 DNA sequence: TGTGCCACCAGCAGAAACCGGCCGACTGAAAAACTGTTTTTT. It encodes CATSRNRPTEKLFF.

This rearrangement joins TRBV2 to TRBJ1-5; perhaps TRBD1 as D (5 bases). Germline CDR1 is SNHLY and CDR2 is FYNNEI. This CDR3 is built from 13 residues. Trimming shortened V by 8 bases and J by 3 bases, and 11 bases separated the two germline ends. The CDR3 DNA reads TGTGCCAGCTCCCAGGGACCCAATCAGCCCCAGCATTTT. Its protein is CASSQGPNQPQHF.

The gene calls are TRBV6-6 and TRBJ2-6, with D unclear. The V gene's germline CDR1 is MNHNY and CDR2 SVGAGI (reference sequence). Deletions cut 6 bases from V and 5 bases from J, with 14 bases between. The CDR3 sequence is 15 residues long. The DNA of the CDR3 is TGTGCCAGCAGACCGCAGGTTCTATGGGCCAACGTCCTGACTTTC. It is translated as CASRPQVLWANVLTF.

The chain is built from TRBV5-1 and TRBJ1-1; no reliable D call. The length of the CDR3 is 14 residues. V lost 0 bases and J lost 9, with 15 bases in between. Germline loops: CDR1 SGHRS, CDR2 YFSETQ. The CDR3 loop is CASSLATTEDKAFF. Written as DNA, the CDR3 is TGCGCCAGCAGCTTGGCCACGACGGAAGATAAAGCTTTCTTT.

This clone was counted only a few times. V and J are TRBV7-9 and TRBJ1-2; the D gene is possibly TRBD1 (6 bases). V gave up 5 bases and J gave up 4 bases, with 11 bases separating them. CDR1 is SEHNR, CDR2 FQNEAQ, per germline (reference sequence). The CDR3 loop spans 13 amino acids. The DNA of the CDR3 is TGTGCCAGCAGCGATGGACAGCGCTATGGCTACACCTTC. Protein sequence: CASSDGQRYGYTF.

This sequence joins TRBV5-1 and TRBJ2-3; 12 bases match TRBD2. This CDR3 is built from 16 residues. Germline lookup yields CDR1 SGHRS and CDR2 YFSETQ. The V and J ends lost 4 bases and 3 bases, in that order; junction bases with no gene match: 6. Here the CDR3 DNA reads TGCGCCAGCAGCCTACCACTAGCGGGGGGTACAGATACGCAGTATTTT. Its translation is CASSLPLAGGTDTQYF.

This sequence joins TRBV15 and TRBJ1-5; perhaps TRBD1 as D (5 bases). Germline V gene lookup returns CDR1 LNHNV and CDR2 YYDKDF (reference sequence). Deletions cut 1 base from V and 2 bases from J, with 9 bases between. The CDR3 is made up of 15 amino acids. The CDR3 DNA follows: TGTGCCACCAGCAGAGCGGGGGGAGGCAATCAGCCCCAGCATTTT. It codes for CATSRAGGGNQPQHF.

This clone was detected only once. J is TRBJ2-3 and V is TRBV5-1, with D maybe TRBD2 (6 bases). The V end was cut by 4 bases, the J end by 1 base, with 10 bases between. Germline loops: CDR1 SGHRS, CDR2 YFSETQ. The CDR3 is made up of 14 amino acids. The CDR3 spells CASSDSSGTDTQYF. In nucleotides, the CDR3 is TGCGCCAGCAGCGATTCTAGCGGCACAGATACGCAGTATTTT.

The chain recombines TRBV5-4 with TRBJ1-1, with D possibly TRBD1 on 6 matching bases. V shed 4 bases and J shed 0 bases, with 16 bases lying between them. Germline V lookup: CDR1 SGHNT, CDR2 YYREEE (reference sequence). CDR3 size: 16 residues. The CDR3 spells CASSLGGEGMNTEAFF. The CDR3 bases are TGTGCCAGCAGCCTAGGGGGGGAAGGTATGAACACTGAAGCTTTCTTT.

The V gene is TRBV6-2 or TRBV6-3, the J gene TRBJ2-2; D unclear. The CDR3 has 11 amino acids. Deletions cut 5 bases from V and 3 bases from J, with 1 base between. Germline V gene data show CDR1 as MNHEY and CDR2 as SVGEGT. The CDR3 is CASSDTGELFF. CDR3 DNA sequence: TGTGCCAGCAGTGACACCGGGGAGCTGTTTTTT.

The V gene is TRBV6-5, the J gene TRBJ1-6; D perhaps matches TRBD1 (6 bases). This CDR3 has 15 residues. CDR1 MNHEY and CDR2 SVGAGI come from the germline V gene. V lost 6 bases, J lost 7 bases, and 16 bases lay in between. For the CDR3, the DNA is TGTGCCAGCAGCTTTGGACGGACAGAAAATTCACCCCTCCACTTT. This encodes CASSFGRTENSPLHF.

This chain connects TRBV5-1 to TRBJ2-6, with D maybe TRBD2 (7 bases). This CDR3 is 16 amino acids long. Deletions cut 2 bases from V and 2 bases from J, with 11 bases between. Germline V gene lookup returns CDR1 SGHRS and CDR2 YFSETQ. The CDR3 region is CASSFSGGPGANVLTF. CDR3 coding DNA: TGCGCCAGCAGCTTCTCGGGGGGCCCTGGGGCCAACGTCCTGACTTTC.

The V gene is TRBV21-1, the J gene TRBJ1-2; the table assigns TRBD1, which was not confirmed against the DNA. TRBV21-1 is a pseudogene. The CDR3 sequence is 15 residues long. The CDR3 coding sequence is TGTGCCAGCAGCAAAAACGACAAAAGCCTCTATGGCTACACCTTC. This gives the protein CASSKNDKSLYGYTF.

The chain recombines TRBV6-2 or TRBV6-3 with TRBJ2-7, with TRBD2 matching over 10 bases. The CDR3 runs to 15 residues. The V and J ends lost 2 bases and 5 bases, in that order; junction bases with no gene match: 6. Germline V gene sequence: CDR1 MNHEY, CDR2 SVGEGT. CDR3 loop: CASSYEREGPHEQYF. The DNA for the CDR3 is TGTGCCAGCAGTTACGAGCGGGAGGGCCCGCACGAGCAGTACTTC.

The chain has TRBV5-4 and TRBJ2-7; 9 bases align to TRBD1. The CDR3 sequence is 13 residues long. The trim removed 4 bases at V and 7 bases at J, leaving 6 bases unmatched. Germline V gives CDR1 SGHNT, CDR2 YYREEE (reference sequence). The CDR3 loop is CASSMTGGGEQYF. The CDR3 DNA reads TGTGCCAGCAGCATGACAGGGGGAGGGGAGCAGTACTTC.

This clone was detected only once. The rearrangement links TRBV3-1 (or the pseudogene TRBV3-2) to TRBJ1-1; D ambiguous. The CDR3 totals 12 residues. The germline V gene has CDR1 LGHDT and CDR2 YNNKEL (reference sequence). Trimming shortened V by 0 bases and J by 2 bases, and 1 base separated the two germline ends. DNA for the CDR3: TGTGCCAGCAGCCAAGATAACACTGAAGCTTTCTTT. It is translated as CASSQDNTEAFF.

The rearrangement joins TRBV9 to TRBJ2-1, with 13 bases aligning to TRBD2. Germline trimming cut 2 bases from V and 8 bases from J; bases unmatched to any gene: 4. This CDR3 is 15 amino acids long. Germline values: CDR1 SGDLS, CDR2 YYNGEE. The CDR3 reads CASSVGTSGVYEQFF. The CDR3 coding sequence is TGTGCCAGCAGCGTCGGGACTAGCGGGGTTTATGAGCAGTTCTTC.

This clone was detected only once. This chain links TRBV27 with TRBJ2-2; 9 positions agree with TRBD1. CDR1 is MNHEY, CDR2 SMNVEV, per germline (reference sequence). This CDR3 spans 15 amino acids. Trimming took 10 bases from V and 4 from J; bases not matched to a gene: 10. The CDR3 DNA follows: TGTGCCACTTCCGAGGGGACAGGGACCACCGGGGAGCTGTTTTTT. It translates to CATSEGTGTTGELFF.

The chain links TRBV5-1 to TRBJ2-3; 8 nucleotides match TRBD2. Losses at the gene ends were 8 bases for V and 6 bases for J; bases not matched to a gene: 5. The CDR3 totals 12 residues. Germline V gene data show CDR1 as SGHRS and CDR2 as YFSETQ. The DNA of the CDR3 is TGCGCCAGTAAGCGGGAGAGTGATACGCAGTATTTT. This translates into CASKRESDTQYF.

The chain is built from TRBV6-6 and TRBJ1-2, with a possible D match to TRBD1 (6 bases). Germline V gene sequence: CDR1 MNHNY, CDR2 SVGAGI (reference sequence). The V end was cut by 8 bases, the J end by 4 bases, with 20 bases between. There are 15 residues in the CDR3. CDR3 loop: CASVGQSAGAYGYTF. In nucleotides, the CDR3 is TGTGCCAGCGTGGGCCAGTCTGCGGGGGCCTATGGCTACACCTTC.

This clone has only one observation. The chain combines TRBV4-2 with TRBJ1-1, with TRBD1 matching over 7 bases. This CDR3 spans 15 amino acids. Trimming took 4 bases from V and 3 from J; bases not matched to a gene: 8. Germline lookup yields CDR1 LGHNA and CDR2 YNFKEQ. CDR3 sequence reads: CASSPGRGHDTEAFF. Written as DNA, the CDR3 is TGTGCCAGCAGCCCGGGGAGGGGGCACGACACTGAAGCTTTCTTT.

This sequence joins TRBV28 and TRBJ1-4; the match to TRBD1 covers 11 bases. The CDR3 is 16 residues long. The germline gives CDR1 MDHEN, CDR2 SYDVKM. V was clipped by 6 bases and J by 8 bases; unmatched bases: 11. The DNA of the CDR3 is TGTGCCAGCAGGTTACTTGCCGGGACAGGGGGAGAAAAACTGTTTTTT. Translation: CASRLLAGTGGEKLFF.

This clone appeared a single time. The J gene is TRBJ1-5, the V gene TRBV18; 7 positions agree with TRBD1. The ends lost 0 bases at V and 6 bases at J; junction bases unmatched: 5. Germline V lookup: CDR1 KGHSH, CDR2 LQKENI. This CDR3 has 15 amino acids. CDR3 amino acids: CASSPPNRGSQPQHF. As DNA, the CDR3 is TGTGCCAGCTCACCACCGAACAGGGGTAGTCAGCCCCAGCATTTT.

J is TRBJ2-4 and V is TRBV6-5; 8 bases map to TRBD1. V shed 0 bases and J 8 bases; nucleotides not matched to a gene: 9. This CDR3 is 16 amino acids long. Germline values: CDR1 MNHEY, CDR2 SVGAGI. The CDR3 DNA reads TGTGCCAGCAGTTACTCGACCCAGGGGGCTGATGACATTCAGTACTTC. Amino acid sequence: CASSYSTQGADDIQYF.

V usage is TRBV21-1 and J usage is TRBJ2-5; TRBD2, the table's D call, lacks a check against the DNA. TRBV21-1 corresponds to a pseudogene. The CDR3 has 17 amino acids. For the CDR3, the DNA is TGTGCCAGCCCCTGGGAAGCGGGAGTTAACGTGGGGGAGACCCAGTACTTC. It is translated as CASPWEAGVNVGETQYF.

This chain links TRBV5-6 with TRBJ2-7, with 7 nucleotides matching TRBD1. Trimming took 3 bases from V and 1 from J; bases not matched to a gene: 16. CDR3 length: 18 residues. Per the germline V gene, CDR1 is SGHDT and CDR2 is YYEEEE. CDR3 sequence reads: CASSSEIGTAEHSYEQYF. CDR3 DNA: TGTGCCAGCAGCTCAGAAATCGGGACAGCTGAACATTCCTACGAGCAGTACTTC.